This entry is about one T cell receptor (beta chain). The target antigen is unknown. The data are from a study of shared clonotypes between healthy human individuals. Regarding the study as a whole: Richness estimates generally favored naive over memory subsets.

Germline CDR1 and CDR2: SGHRS and YFSETQ. V dropped 5 bases and J dropped 6 bases, with 17 bases sitting between them. CDR3 size: 14 residues. The material for each subset, its genomic DNA, was split evenly across several immunoSEQ plates. Using immunoSEQ multiplex PCR, the repertoire was profiled, and TCRdb retains in-frame clones only, with some absent. The sample lists a few million clones; approximately 92% were seen once. CD4+ cells underwent separation, giving CD45RA+ naive and CD45RA-negative memory subsets. The specimen was naive CD4+ T cells sorted from blood. Subset denoted: CD45RA+ positively selected. The receptor was derived from a man between 18 and 29 years old in good health. The chain is built from TRBV5-1 and TRBJ1-2, with D uncertain. CDR3 nucleotides: TGCGCCAGCAGGGGATTTGCGGGAATCCATGGCTACACCTTC. Translating gives CASRGFAGIHGYTF.